This T cell receptor (beta chain) derives from a study of T cell responses to AZD1222 COVID-19 vaccine (dated by TCRdb to the early 2020s). About the full investigation: AZD1222 recipients with second doses at about 4 weeks or about 12 weeks were pooled, because spike-specific TCR depth and breadth did not differ between schedules. TCR sequencing was performed for 230 to 250 trial participants, of whom roughly 200 were given two doses of AZD1222 and around 25 were given two doses of MenACWY control vaccine. Enrollment into the trials was organized by age into subgroups of 18-55, 56-69 and 70-plus years, and those subgroups contained approximately 150, 30 and 60 TCR-sequenced participants, respectively.

Including the terminal cysteine and phenylalanine, the CDR3 comprises 15 residues. The entry retains the CDR3 DNA only, 45 bases that are in frame from base 1. Trimmed from V: 8 bases; trimmed from J: 5 bases; junction bases lacking a gene match: 7. CDR1 is given as MNHEY and CDR2 as SVGAGI, both from the germline V gene. The CDR3 regions of human TCRbeta chains were subjected to immunosequencing. Processing in the source paper ran as follows. Repertoire TCRs were matched against a reference library of SARS-CoV-2-specific TCRs generated with the MIRA antigen-specificity platform. Breadth was defined as the fraction of unique TCRs that were SARS-CoV-2-associated, and depth was defined as the fraction of total T cells that were SARS-CoV-2-associated. Using the MIRA data, each spike-specific TCR was mapped to the spike region that the TCR reacts to and placed in a CD4 or CD8 class. Log10-transformed breadth and depth values were compared by one-way ANOVA with Sidak's multiple comparisons tests. This is the immuneACCESS table as TCRdb keeps it, with only in-frame sequences that have V and J called. A part of the clones is gone; compared with another copy, unresolved V genes explain less than half, and the rest is unexplained. Clonal size and the V and J genes are those of that table, whereas D and trimming came from the DNA. In this sample the table shows 150,000 to 200,000 clones, about nine tenths of which occur a single time. Approximately 3% of the sample is in the top ten clones.

Reading the label with the study, this specimen's time point is: baseline before first vaccination. Vaccinee samples were obtained from the UK trials COV001 and COV002, which included a single-blind randomized controlled phase 2/3 trial of AZD1222 (ChAdOx1 nCoV-19) in healthy adults. For TCRbeta chain sequencing, PBMC samples were collected from trial participants at day 0 and at day 28 after the second dose. With respect to this clone: No cognate antigen has been identified for it. Qualities for individual bases were not recorded, and no much larger clone is one base off.

Findings and caveats that apply to the study as a whole: After two AZD1222 doses, spike-specific TCR breadth and depth were significantly higher than at day 0 and than in MenACWY recipients. In the small 56-69-year group, the increase in depth fell short of significance, most likely because of low power. Nearly half of unique spike-specific TCRs reportedly recognized epitopes outside regions mutated in the B.1.351 and B.1.1.7 variants. The whole spike protein was spanned by vaccine-associated CD4 TCRs, and dominant responses were seen in regions 160-218 and 743-854. Participants were mostly white British and included more females than males, and it was suggested by the authors that clonal diversity may have been underestimated. Conclusions about previously exposed vaccinees were limited because only six or seven AZD1222 recipients were SARS-CoV-2 seropositive at baseline. No day 14 peak-response samples were available, so repertoires were characterized only after the peak T cell response.

The specimen was peripheral blood, collected on day 0 of AZD1222 vaccination. The receptor chain draws on TRBV6-5 and TRBJ1-6, with TRBD1 identical over 9 junction bases. This clonotype was sampled from an adult in good health. The DNA reads TGTGCCAGCCAACCGCGGACAGGGGATAATTCACCCCTCCACTTT. Its protein is CASQPRTGDNSPLHF.